The rows below give T cell receptor beta chains drawn from one sample of a study of shared clonotypes between healthy human individuals. Clones were sequenced by immunoSEQ multiplex PCR, and TCRdb holds only the in-frame ones, with some missing. The top ten hold 0.95% to 1.5% of the sample, which has over 1.4 million clones, around 95% seen once. The sample consisted of naive CD4+ T cells sorted from blood. All receptors derive from a man aged 30-40 years in good health. The CDR3 runs from the conserved cysteine through the conserved F or W. A D gene is named only where the DNA matches it firmly. For some rows the clone size is stated as once, few or many, or as a class when expanded; others skip it.

J gene: TRBJ2-3; V gene: TRBV7-6; clone size: -; D gene: -; CDR3 DNA: TGTGCCAGCAGCTTAGCTTTCTCAACAGATACGCAGTATTTT; CDR3 protein: CASSLAFSTDTQYF
J gene: TRBJ2-7; V gene: TRBV6-1; clone size: -; D gene: TRBD1; CDR3 DNA: TGTGCCACAGCTCCGACAGGGATCTACGAGCAGTACTTC; CDR3 protein: CATAPTGIYEQYF
J gene: TRBJ1-5; V gene: TRBV28; clone size: -; D gene: TRBD1; CDR3 DNA: TGTGCCAGCAGTCAACAGGGGAAGGGTAGCAATCAGCCCCAGCATTTT; CDR3 protein: CASSQQGKGSNQPQHF
J gene: TRBJ2-5; V gene: TRBV4-3; clone size: -; D gene: -; CDR3 DNA: TGCGCCAGCAGCCAGAATACAGGAAGGGAAGAGACCCAGTACTTC; CDR3 protein: CASSQNTGREETQYF
J gene: TRBJ2-4; V gene: TRBV28; clone size: -; D gene: TRBD2; CDR3 DNA: TGTGCCAGCAGTCCTACAGCGGGAACGTCCAAAAACATTCAGTACTTC; CDR3 protein: CASSPTAGTSKNIQYF
J gene: TRBJ2-5; V gene: TRBV29-1; clone size: -; D gene: -; CDR3 DNA: TGCAGCGTTGAACAACACAGGGATCGAGAGACCCAGTACTTC; CDR3 protein: CSVEQHRDRETQYF
J gene: TRBJ2-7; V gene: TRBV5-8; clone size: few; D gene: TRBD1; CDR3 DNA: TGTGCCAGCAGCTTAACAGGGGGCGGTTACGAGCAGTACTTC; CDR3 protein: CASSLTGGGYEQYF
J gene: TRBJ2-5; V gene: TRBV28; clone size: -; D gene: -; CDR3 DNA: TGTGCCAGCAGTTTCAGGCACCCTACAGAGACCCAGTACTTC; CDR3 protein: CASSFRHPTETQYF
J gene: TRBJ1-1; V gene: TRBV10-3; clone size: -; D gene: -; CDR3 DNA: TGTGCCACAAGGGGCGTTCCCTCGGGCACTGAAGCTTTCTTT; CDR3 protein: CATRGVPSGTEAFF
J gene: TRBJ2-3; V gene: TRBV5-1; clone size: -; D gene: -; CDR3 DNA: TGCGCCAGCATGCCCCCTGGCACAGATACGCAGTATTTT; CDR3 protein: CASMPPGTDTQYF
J gene: TRBJ1-3; V gene: TRBV29-1; clone size: -; D gene: -; CDR3 DNA: TGCAGCGTTGAAGGCGGCGGCGGTTCCTCTGGAAACACCATATATTTT; CDR3 protein: CSVEGGGGSSGNTIYF
J gene: TRBJ2-2; V gene: TRBV10-2; clone size: -; D gene: TRBD2; CDR3 DNA: TGCGCCAGCAGTGATAGGAGCGGGGACAACACCGGGGAGCTGTTTTTT; CDR3 protein: CASSDRSGDNTGELFF
J gene: TRBJ2-5; V gene: TRBV5-1; clone size: -; D gene: -; CDR3 DNA: TGCGCCAGCAGCTTCCAAAACAGGTACCAAGAGACCCAGTACTTC; CDR3 protein: CASSFQNRYQETQYF
J gene: TRBJ2-2; V gene: TRBV7-9; clone size: -; D gene: -; CDR3 DNA: TGTGCCAGCAGCTCGCGAGGCTCCGGGGAGCTGTTTTTT; CDR3 protein: CASSSRGSGELFF
J gene: TRBJ2-4; V gene: TRBV7-2; clone size: -; D gene: -; CDR3 DNA: TGTGCCAGCAGCCACCGGGACGGGATTCGGGACATTCAGTACTTC; CDR3 protein: CASSHRDGIRDIQYF
J gene: TRBJ2-7; V gene: TRBV27; clone size: -; D gene: TRBD1; CDR3 DNA: TGTGCCAGCAGTTTAGGGGACAGGGCTGGCGAGCAGTACTTC; CDR3 protein: CASSLGDRAGEQYF
J gene: TRBJ2-5; V gene: TRBV7-2; clone size: -; D gene: -; CDR3 DNA: TGTGCCAGCAGCCTTAACAGGGCCCAAGAGACCCAGTACTTC; CDR3 protein: CASSLNRAQETQYF
J gene: TRBJ2-7; V gene: TRBV5-1; clone size: -; D gene: TRBD2; CDR3 DNA: TGCGCCAGCAGCTTGGACGACGGTGCTAGCGGGAGAGTGAGTGAGCAGTACTTC; CDR3 protein: CASSLDDGASGRVSEQYF
J gene: TRBJ2-1; V gene: TRBV15; clone size: -; D gene: -; CDR3 DNA: TGTGCCACCAGCAGAGACTCGCTTTCAGGCCCCAATGAGCAGTTCTTC; CDR3 protein: CATSRDSLSGPNEQFF
J gene: TRBJ2-7; V gene: TRBV7-3; clone size: -; D gene: -; CDR3 DNA: TGTGCCAGCAGCTTCCCCTGCTACGAGCAGTACTTC; CDR3 protein: CASSFPCYEQYF
J gene: TRBJ1-5; V gene: TRBV4-1; clone size: -; D gene: TRBD1; CDR3 DNA: TGCGCCAGCAGCCAAGAGCAGGGGGGTCAGCCCCAGCATTTT; CDR3 protein: CASSQEQGGQPQHF
J gene: TRBJ2-7; V gene: TRBV4-1; clone size: once; D gene: -; CDR3 DNA: TGCGCCAGCAGCCAAGGGTGGATCGGCAGGGGATACTACGAGCAGTACTTC; CDR3 protein: CASSQGWIGRGYYEQYF
J gene: TRBJ1-1; V gene: TRBV5-6; clone size: -; D gene: TRBD1; CDR3 DNA: TGTGCCAGCACCGGGACAGGGGACCTGCTGAACACTGAAGCTTTCTTT; CDR3 protein: CASTGTGDLLNTEAFF
J gene: TRBJ2-7; V gene: TRBV10-3; clone size: -; D gene: -; CDR3 DNA: TGTGCCATCAAAGGGGACTCTCCCCTTTACGAGCAGTACTTC; CDR3 protein: CAIKGDSPLYEQYF
J gene: TRBJ2-7; V gene: TRBV10-1; clone size: -; D gene: TRBD1; CDR3 DNA: TGCGCCAGCAGTGAGTCAAGAGCGGACAGGGCGAGCTTGTACTTC; CDR3 protein: CASSESRADRASLYF
J gene: TRBJ2-3; V gene: TRBV6-6; clone size: -; D gene: TRBD2; CDR3 DNA: TGTGCCAGTACCAAAGCGGGAGGAGAAGATACGCAGTATTTT; CDR3 protein: CASTKAGGEDTQYF
J gene: TRBJ1-2; V gene: TRBV10-2; clone size: -; D gene: -; CDR3 DNA: TGCGCCAGCATGGGGATAGGGCACAACTATGGCTACACCTTC; CDR3 protein: CASMGIGHNYGYTF
J gene: TRBJ2-7; V gene: TRBV18; clone size: -; D gene: -; CDR3 DNA: TGTGCCAGCTCACCACCGGGACGCCGGTCGTTCTCCTACGAGCAGTACTTC; CDR3 protein: CASSPPGRRSFSYEQYF
J gene: TRBJ2-3; V gene: TRBV18; clone size: -; D gene: TRBD2; CDR3 DNA: TGTGCCAGCTCACCAGCGGGAGGACTCACAGATACGCAGTATTTT; CDR3 protein: CASSPAGGLTDTQYF
J gene: TRBJ2-7; V gene: TRBV6-1; clone size: -; D gene: -; CDR3 DNA: TGTGCCAGCAAAGGGGGGGGTCCCTCCTACGAGCAGTACTTC; CDR3 protein: CASKGGGPSYEQYF
J gene: TRBJ1-1; V gene: TRBV2; clone size: -; D gene: -; CDR3 DNA: TGTGCCAGCGGAATGAACACTGAAGCTTTCTTT; CDR3 protein: CASGMNTEAFF
J gene: TRBJ2-7; V gene: TRBV4-1; clone size: -; D gene: TRBD1; CDR3 DNA: TGCGCCAGCAGCGAGGGACAGGGGACCGACTACGAGCAGTACTTC; CDR3 protein: CASSEGQGTDYEQYF
J gene: TRBJ1-1; V gene: TRBV27; clone size: -; D gene: -; CDR3 DNA: TGTGCCAGCAGTTTATTACTGTCTTCGTCGACGAACACTGAAGCTTTCTTT; CDR3 protein: CASSLLLSSSTNTEAFF
J gene: TRBJ1-1; V gene: TRBV5-1; clone size: -; D gene: TRBD1; CDR3 DNA: TGCGCCAGCAGCCCACGACAGGGGAACACTGAAGCTTTCTTT; CDR3 protein: CASSPRQGNTEAFF
J gene: TRBJ1-5; V gene: TRBV5-1; clone size: -; D gene: -; CDR3 DNA: TGCGCCAGCAGCTTCCAGGGTGGGGATCAGCCCCAGCATTTT; CDR3 protein: CASSFQGGDQPQHF
J gene: TRBJ2-1; V gene: TRBV10-1; clone size: -; D gene: -; CDR3 DNA: TGCGCCAGCAGTGAGTCTCTAGCCGGAAGCTCCTACAATGAGCAGTTCTTC; CDR3 protein: CASSESLAGSSYNEQFF
J gene: TRBJ2-3; V gene: TRBV9; clone size: -; D gene: -; CDR3 DNA: TGTGCCAGCAGCGTAGATGGGAGAAGCGGAAGCACAGATACGCAGTATTTT; CDR3 protein: CASSVDGRSGSTDTQYF
J gene: TRBJ2-5; V gene: TRBV6-1; clone size: -; D gene: -; CDR3 DNA: TGTGCCAGCAGTGGAGCCAGCGGGACCCAGTACTTC; CDR3 protein: CASSGASGTQYF
J gene: TRBJ2-7; V gene: TRBV7-8; clone size: once; D gene: TRBD2; CDR3 DNA: TGTGCCAGCAGCTCCGTTGTGGGAGGGCGATTTAACGAGCAGTACTTC; CDR3 protein: CASSSVVGGRFNEQYF
J gene: TRBJ2-7; V gene: TRBV5-1; clone size: -; D gene: -; CDR3 DNA: TGCGCCAGCTCGGACGCACCCCACGAGCAGTACTTC; CDR3 protein: CASSDAPHEQYF
J gene: TRBJ2-2; V gene: TRBV5-6; clone size: -; D gene: -; CDR3 DNA: TGTGCCAGCAGCTCTGTCGGGGCGAACACCGGGGAGCTGTTTTTT; CDR3 protein: CASSSVGANTGELFF
J gene: TRBJ2-7; V gene: TRBV4-2; clone size: -; D gene: -; CDR3 DNA: TGTGCCAGCAGCTCCCGACAGTCAACCTACGAGCAGTACTTC; CDR3 protein: CASSSRQSTYEQYF